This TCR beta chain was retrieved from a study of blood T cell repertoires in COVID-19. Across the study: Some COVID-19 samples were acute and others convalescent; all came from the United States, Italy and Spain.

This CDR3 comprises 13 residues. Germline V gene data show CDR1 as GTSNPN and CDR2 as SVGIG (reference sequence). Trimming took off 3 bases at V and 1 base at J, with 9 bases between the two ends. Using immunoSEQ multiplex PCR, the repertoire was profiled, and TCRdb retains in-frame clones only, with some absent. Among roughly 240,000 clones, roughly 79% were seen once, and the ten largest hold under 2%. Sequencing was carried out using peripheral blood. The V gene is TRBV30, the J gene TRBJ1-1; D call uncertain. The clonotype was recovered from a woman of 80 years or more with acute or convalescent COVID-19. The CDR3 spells CAWSPEQNTEAFF. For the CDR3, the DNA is TGTGCCTGGAGCCCCGAACAGAACACTGAAGCTTTCTTT.